Following are 10 T cell receptor beta chains from one sample sequenced in a study of T cell responses to AZD1222 COVID-19 vaccine. TCRdb keeps only in-frame clones here, not all; method: immunoSEQ multiplex PCR. The sample holds 150,000 to 200,000 clones, about 90% seen once. The sequenced sample was peripheral blood, obtained 28 days after the second AZD1222 dose. The receptors were gathered from an adult who received the AZD1222 COVID-19 vaccine.

This clone came up a few times. The chain carries TRBV9 and TRBJ1-3; D gene uncertain. Germline loops: CDR1 SGDLS, CDR2 YYNGEE. The CDR3 covers 14 residues. Deletions cut 5 bases from V and 0 bases from J, with 9 bases between. Here the CDR3 reads CASSLSGSGNTIYF. The CDR3, as DNA: TGTGCCAGCAGTCTTTCCGGCTCTGGAAACACCATATATTTT.

This rearrangement joins TRBV7-8 to TRBJ2-7; the match to TRBD1 covers 8 bases. The CDR3 has 14 amino acids. Unmatched junction bases numbered 9, after V lost 5 bases and J lost 6 bases. Germline CDR1 SGHVS, CDR2 FQNEAQ. For the CDR3, the DNA is TGTGCCAGCAGCCCCGGACAGGGAGTAGGCGAGCAGTACTTC. Translated, it gives CASSPGQGVGEQYF. The whole variable domain, filled in from reference TRBV7-8 and TRBJ2-7, reads GAGVSQSPRYKVAKRGQDVALRCDPISGHVSLFWYQQALGQGPEFLTYFQNEAQLDKSGLPSDRFFAERPEGSVSTLKIQRTQQEDSAVYLCASSPGQGVGEQYFGPGTRLTVT.

V usage is TRBV5-6 and J usage is TRBJ2-7; the D gene is possibly TRBD1 (5 bases). Germline CDR1 is SGHDT and CDR2 is YYEEEE. The CDR3 length is 18 residues. V lost 0 bases and J 0 bases, leaving 19 bases between the germline ends. The CDR3 loop is CASSLEGLGLSSSYEQYF. CDR3 coding DNA: TGTGCCAGCAGCTTGGAGGGGTTAGGGCTTAGTAGCTCCTACGAGCAGTACTTC.

This rearrangement joins TRBV2 to TRBJ2-7, with 11 bases aligning to TRBD1. The CDR3 covers 15 residues. The J segment lost 3 bases and the V segment lost 8 bases, leaving 9 bases of the junction unmatched. Germline assignment: CDR1 SNHLY and CDR2 FYNNEI. CDR3 sequence: CASVVSGTGGYEQYF. In DNA, the CDR3 is TGTGCCAGCGTTGTTTCCGGGACAGGGGGCTACGAGCAGTACTTC.

The chain has TRBV6-5 and TRBJ1-2; possible D gene TRBD1, 6 bases. Per the germline V gene, CDR1 is MNHEY and CDR2 is SVGAGI. V was cut by 6 bases and J by 5 bases, with 13 bases left in between. This CDR3 comprises 13 residues. The CDR3 reads CASSTSGAYGYTF. The CDR3 nucleotides are TGTGCCAGCAGCACCTCAGGGGCGTATGGCTACACCTTC.

This chain connects TRBV15 to TRBJ2-5, with a weak D call TRBD2 (5 bases). V shed 0 bases and J shed 2 bases, with 10 bases lying between them. Looked up from germline, CDR1 is LNHNV and CDR2 is YYDKDF (reference sequence). The CDR3 loop spans 15 amino acids. The CDR3, as DNA: TGTGCCACCAGCAGAGACCCCAGCGGTCAAGAGACCCAGTACTTC. Protein: CATSRDPSGQETQYF.

V is TRBV24-1 and J is TRBJ2-7; 9 bases are shared with TRBD1. Unmatched junction bases numbered 4, after V lost 4 bases and J lost 1 base. This CDR3 is 15 amino acids long. Germline-derived CDR1 and CDR2 are KGHDR and SFDVKD. The CDR3 DNA reads as TGTGCCACCAGTGAATCCGGGACAGGGTCCTACGAGCAGTACTTC. Translation gives CATSESGTGSYEQYF.

J is TRBJ2-7 and V is TRBV28; weak D call: TRBD1 (5 bases). With 6 bases removed from V and 0 bases from J, the gap between germline ends came to 18 bases. The germline CDR1 and CDR2 sequences are MDHEN and SYDVKM. The CDR3 runs to 16 residues. The CDR3 DNA reads TGTGCCAGCAGCCAGGGCCGGTCGAGGCGCTCCTACGAGCAGTACTTC. This codes for CASSQGRSRRSYEQYF.

The chain couples TRBV3-1 (or the pseudogene TRBV3-2) to TRBJ2-5; D is uncertain. Germline V lookup: CDR1 LGHDT, CDR2 YNNKEL (reference sequence). This CDR3 spans 15 amino acids. V was pared by 0 bases and J by 9 bases, with 17 bases between. This chain's CDR3 is CASSQDPTGPRAQYF. For the CDR3, the DNA is TGTGCCAGCAGCCAAGATCCGACTGGTCCCCGGGCCCAGTACTTC.

CDR3 loop: CASIRGGTDQETQYF. The CDR3 DNA sequence: TGTGCCAGCATAAGGGGCGGGACAGACCAAGAGACCCAGTACTTC. The rearrangement links TRBV6-5 to TRBJ2-5; D might be TRBD1 (7 bases). CDR1 MNHEY and CDR2 SVGAGI come from the germline V gene. The length of the CDR3 is 15 residues. V was trimmed by 7 bases and J by 0 bases, leaving 15 bases between them.